This T cell receptor beta chain was captured by sequencing in a study of blood T cells in healthy people across ages. Through a sample-barcoded 5' primer and a J-beta primer mix, a second PCR was run for roughly 6 to 12 cycles. TCRdb reanalysed the 5' RACE reads using MiXCR and keeps one entry per CDR3 protein. The sample gives fewer than 1,000,000 distinct CDR3 sequences, under 45% of which show up once; roughly a fifth is in the top ten. This clonotype was observed a few times. The clonotype comes from a man between 60 and 75 years old in good health. Sequenced sample: blood.

As DNA, the CDR3 is TGTGCCAGCAGTTTTCTGGGACCTAATCAGCCCCAGCATTTT. It yields the protein CASSFLGPNQPQHF. The chain combines TRBV12-3 or TRBV12-4 with TRBJ1-5; D may be TRBD1 (5 bases). This CDR3 comprises 14 residues. Trimming removed 3 bases at V and 4 bases at J, with 10 bases between.